The entry below gives a single T cell receptor (beta chain) sequence along with its context. This sample was taken from a study of blood T cell repertoires in COVID-19. Turning to the study itself: Whether acute or convalescent, the COVID-19 samples came from the United States, Italy and Spain. Sources were T cells, B-cell-depleted T cells, or PBMCs; the material itself was cDNA or gDNA.

The table came from immunoSEQ multiplex PCR; TCRdb's copy has only in-frame clones and leaves some out. The sample has more than 95,000 clones, roughly nine tenths seen once. This sequence was found in a human donor in a cohort sampled during active COVID-19. Sequencing was done on a sample of peripheral blood.

The CDR3 loop is CASSYSGQANTEAFF. CDR3 nucleotides: TGTGCCAGCAGTTACTCCGGACAGGCGAACACTGAAGCTTTCTTT. This chain links TRBV6-5 with TRBJ1-1; 7 bases agree with TRBD1. The CDR3 covers 15 residues. Germline-derived CDR1 and CDR2 are MNHEY and SVGAGI. The V segment lost 0 bases and the J segment 1 base; nucleotides outside the gene matches: 2.